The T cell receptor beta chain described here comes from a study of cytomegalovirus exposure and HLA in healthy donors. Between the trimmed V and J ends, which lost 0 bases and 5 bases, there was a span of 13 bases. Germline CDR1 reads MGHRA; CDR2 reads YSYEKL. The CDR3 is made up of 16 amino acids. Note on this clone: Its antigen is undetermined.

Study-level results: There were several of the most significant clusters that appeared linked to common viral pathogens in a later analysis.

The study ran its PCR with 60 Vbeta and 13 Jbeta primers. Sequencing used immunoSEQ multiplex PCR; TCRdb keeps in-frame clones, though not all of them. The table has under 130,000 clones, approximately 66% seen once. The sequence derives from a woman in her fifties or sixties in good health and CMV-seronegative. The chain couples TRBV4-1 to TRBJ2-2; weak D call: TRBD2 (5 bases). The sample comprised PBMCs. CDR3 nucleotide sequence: TGCGCCAGCAGCCAAGATAGTTTTGGGAGAACCGGGGAGCTGTTTTTT. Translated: CASSQDSFGRTGELFF.